This TCR beta chain was documented in a study of molecular identifiers for immune sequencing clone quantification. Whole-study results and caveats: The study found clones above 20 RNA copies held over 99% of effector molecules and under 1% in naive cells.

One entry per CDR3 protein, called by TCRdb with MiXCR from the PCR reads. The top ten hold roughly 0.83% of the sample, which has about 640,000 distinct CDR3 sequences, just under 20% seen once. Sorting was used to obtain naive CD8 T cells (CD8+CD4-CCR7+CD45RA+). The CDR3 totals 15 residues. The junction had 5 bases not matched to a gene; V was cut back by 5 bases and J by 6 bases. CDR1 MNHEY and CDR2 SVGAGI come from the germline V gene. This clonotype appeared many times. Antigen: not known. The sequence derives from a human donor in good health. Some libraries in this study had Jurkat cell RNA spiked in. Source material: naive CD8+ T cells from blood, with Jurkat cell RNA spiked in. Subset here: FACS-sorted CD8+CD4-CCR7+CD45RA+ naive T cells. The V gene is TRBV6-5, the J gene TRBJ2-3, with TRBD2 identical over 13 bases. In DNA form, the CDR3 reads TGTGCCAGCAGTCGGACTAGCGGGAGATCGGATACGCAGTATTTT. Its translation: CASSRTSGRSDTQYF.